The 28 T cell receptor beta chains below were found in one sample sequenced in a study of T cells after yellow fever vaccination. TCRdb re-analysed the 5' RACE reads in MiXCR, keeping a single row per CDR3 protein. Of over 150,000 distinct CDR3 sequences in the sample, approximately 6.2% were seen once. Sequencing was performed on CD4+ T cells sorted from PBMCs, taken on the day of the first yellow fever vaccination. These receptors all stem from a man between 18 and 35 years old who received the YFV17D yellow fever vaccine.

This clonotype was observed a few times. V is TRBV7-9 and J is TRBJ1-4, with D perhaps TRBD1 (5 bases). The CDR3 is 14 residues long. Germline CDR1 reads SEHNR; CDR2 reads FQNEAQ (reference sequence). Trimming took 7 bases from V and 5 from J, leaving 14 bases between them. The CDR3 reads CASTPGTANEKLFF. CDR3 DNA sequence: TGTGCCAGCACCCCGGGGACTGCAAATGAAAAACTGTTTTTT.

DNA of the CDR3: TGTGCCAGCAGTTCTTCCCACGAGCAGTACTTC. Translation gives CASSSSHEQYF. The chain couples TRBV7-2 to TRBJ2-7, with D hard to call. The CDR3 is 11 residues long. V lost 6 bases and J lost 5, with 8 bases in between. Per the germline V gene, CDR1 is SGHTA and CDR2 is FQGNSA.

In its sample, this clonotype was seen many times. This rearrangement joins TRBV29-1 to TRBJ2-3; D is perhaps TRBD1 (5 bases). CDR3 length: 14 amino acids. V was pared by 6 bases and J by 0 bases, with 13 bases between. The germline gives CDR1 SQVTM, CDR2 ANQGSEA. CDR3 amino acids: CSVGPRQSTDTQYF. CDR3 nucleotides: TGCAGCGTGGGGCCGCGACAAAGCACAGATACGCAGTATTTT.

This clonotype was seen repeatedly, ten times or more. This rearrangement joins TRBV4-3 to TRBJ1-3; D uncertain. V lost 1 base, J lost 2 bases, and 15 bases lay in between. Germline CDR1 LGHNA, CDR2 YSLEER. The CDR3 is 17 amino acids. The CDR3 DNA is TGCGCCAGCAGCCAAGCCTACAAGGTCATAACTGGAAACACCATATATTTT. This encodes CASSQAYKVITGNTIYF.

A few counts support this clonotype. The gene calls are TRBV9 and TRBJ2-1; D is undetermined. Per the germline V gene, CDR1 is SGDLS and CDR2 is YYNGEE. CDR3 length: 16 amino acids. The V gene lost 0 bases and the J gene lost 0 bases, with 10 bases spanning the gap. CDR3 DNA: TGTGCCAGCAGCGTAGGTCTGGGCCCCTCCTACAATGAGCAGTTCTTC. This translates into CASSVGLGPSYNEQFF.

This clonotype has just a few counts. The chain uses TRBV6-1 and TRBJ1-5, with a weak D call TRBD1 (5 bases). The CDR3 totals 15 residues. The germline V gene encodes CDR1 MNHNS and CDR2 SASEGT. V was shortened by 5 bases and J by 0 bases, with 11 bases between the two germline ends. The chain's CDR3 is CASSKETASNQPQHF. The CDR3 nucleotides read TGTGCCAGCAGTAAGGAGACAGCTAGCAATCAGCCCCAGCATTTT.

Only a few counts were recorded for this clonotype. CDR3 residues: CASHVSLWTATYEQYF. The CDR3 DNA reads as TGTGCCAGCCACGTCTCCCTCTGGACAGCAACCTACGAGCAGTACTTC. The J gene is TRBJ2-7, the V gene TRBV6-1, with D perhaps TRBD1 (6 bases). V gave up 8 bases and J gave up 2 bases, with 22 bases separating them. This CDR3 has 16 amino acids. Germline V gives CDR1 MNHNS, CDR2 SASEGT.

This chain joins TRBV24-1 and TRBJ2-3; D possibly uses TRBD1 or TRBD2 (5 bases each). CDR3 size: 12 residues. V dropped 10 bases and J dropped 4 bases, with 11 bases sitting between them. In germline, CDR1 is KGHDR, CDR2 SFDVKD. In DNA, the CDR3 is TGTGCCACGGGGGATCCCCCAGATACGCAGTATTTT. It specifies CATGDPPDTQYF.

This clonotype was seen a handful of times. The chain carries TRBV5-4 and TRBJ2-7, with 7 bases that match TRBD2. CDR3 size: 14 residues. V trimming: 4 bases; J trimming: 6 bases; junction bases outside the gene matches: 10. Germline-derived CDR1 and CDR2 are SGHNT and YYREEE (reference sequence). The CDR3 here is CASSTAGVPREQYV. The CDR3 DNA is TGTGCCAGCAGCACGGCGGGGGTCCCTCGCGAGCAGTACGTC.

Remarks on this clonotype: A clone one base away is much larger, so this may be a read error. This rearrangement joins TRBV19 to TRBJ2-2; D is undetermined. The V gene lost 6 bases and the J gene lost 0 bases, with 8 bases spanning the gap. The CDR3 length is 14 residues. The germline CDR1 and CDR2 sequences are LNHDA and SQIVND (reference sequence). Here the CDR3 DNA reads TGTGCCAGTAGGGGTGTAACGAACACCGGGGAGCTGTTTTTT. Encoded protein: CASRGVTNTGELFF. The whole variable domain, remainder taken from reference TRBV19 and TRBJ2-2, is DGGITQSPKYLFRKEGQNVTLSCEQNLNHDAMYWYRQDPGQGLRLIYYSQIVNDFQKGDIAEGYSVSREKKESFPLTVTSAQKNPTAFYLCASRGVTNTGELFFGEGSRLTVL.

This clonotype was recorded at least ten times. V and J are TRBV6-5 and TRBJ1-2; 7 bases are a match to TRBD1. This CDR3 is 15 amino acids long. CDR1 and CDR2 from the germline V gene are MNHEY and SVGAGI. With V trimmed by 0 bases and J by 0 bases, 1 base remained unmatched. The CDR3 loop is CASSYSTGANYGYTF. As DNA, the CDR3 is TGTGCCAGCAGTTACTCCACAGGGGCTAACTATGGCTACACCTTC.

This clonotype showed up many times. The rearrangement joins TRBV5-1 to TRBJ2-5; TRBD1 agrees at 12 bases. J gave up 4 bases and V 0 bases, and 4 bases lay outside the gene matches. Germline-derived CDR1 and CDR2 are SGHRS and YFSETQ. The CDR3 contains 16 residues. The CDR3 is CASSLAGTGGSETQYF. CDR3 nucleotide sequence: TGCGCCAGCAGCTTGGCAGGGACAGGGGGCTCAGAGACCCAGTACTTC.

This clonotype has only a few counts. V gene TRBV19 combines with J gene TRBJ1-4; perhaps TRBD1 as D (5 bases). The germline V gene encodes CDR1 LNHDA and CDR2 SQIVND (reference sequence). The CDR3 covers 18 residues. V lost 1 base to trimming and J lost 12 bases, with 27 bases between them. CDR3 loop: CASSIARPRDSSRVELFF. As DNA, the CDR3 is TGTGCCAGTAGTATAGCCAGACCCCGGGACTCATCGCGGGTGGAACTGTTTTTT.

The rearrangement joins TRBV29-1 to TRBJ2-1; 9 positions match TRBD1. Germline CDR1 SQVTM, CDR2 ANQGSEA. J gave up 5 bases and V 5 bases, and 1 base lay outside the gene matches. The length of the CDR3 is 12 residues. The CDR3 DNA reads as TGCAGCGTTAGACAGGGGGACAATGAGCAGTTCTTC. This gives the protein CSVRQGDNEQFF.

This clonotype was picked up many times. The CDR3 bases are TGTGCCAGCAGCTTCCGTCCGGCCAAGACCACAGATACGCAGTATTTT. It codes for CASSFRPAKTTDTQYF. The chain couples TRBV7-2 to TRBJ2-3; D gene uncertain. Looked up from germline, CDR1 is SGHTA and CDR2 is FQGNSA. The V gene lost 3 bases and the J gene lost 2 bases, with 15 bases spanning the gap. The CDR3 is made up of 16 amino acids. Full variable domain (rest looked up from reference TRBV7-2 and TRBJ2-3): GAGVSQSPSNKVTEKGKDVELRCDPISGHTALYWYRQSLGQGLEFLIYFQGNSAPDKSGLPSDRFSAERTGGSVSTLTIQRTQQEDSAVYLCASSFRPAKTTDTQYFGPGTRLTVL.

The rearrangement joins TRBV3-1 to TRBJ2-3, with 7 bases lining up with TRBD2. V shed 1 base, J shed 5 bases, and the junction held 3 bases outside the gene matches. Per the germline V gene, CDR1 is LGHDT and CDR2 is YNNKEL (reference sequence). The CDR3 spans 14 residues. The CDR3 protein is CASSQGGGVDTQYF. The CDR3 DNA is TGTGCCAGCAGCCAAGGGGGGGGGGTAGATACGCAGTATTTT.

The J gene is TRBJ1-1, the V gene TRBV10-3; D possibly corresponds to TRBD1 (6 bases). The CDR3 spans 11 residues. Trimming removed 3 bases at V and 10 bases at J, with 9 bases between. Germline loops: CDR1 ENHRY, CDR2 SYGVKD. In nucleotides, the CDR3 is TGTGCCATCAGTGAACAGGGTGCAGCTTTCTTT. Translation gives CAISEQGAAFF.

The CDR3 region is CASSQGAEAFF. Here the CDR3 DNA reads TGCGCCAGCAGCCAAGGGGCTGAAGCTTTCTTT. V and J are TRBV4-3 and TRBJ1-1; D gene uncertain. V lost 1 base and J lost 6, with 3 bases in between. The CDR3 is 11 residues long. CDR1 is LGHNA and CDR2 is YSLEER in the germline V gene.

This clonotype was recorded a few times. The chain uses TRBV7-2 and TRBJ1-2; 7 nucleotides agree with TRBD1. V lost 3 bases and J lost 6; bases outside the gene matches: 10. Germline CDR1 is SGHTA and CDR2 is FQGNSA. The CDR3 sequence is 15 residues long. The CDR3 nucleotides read TGTGCCAGCAGCTTGAACAGGGGATCAGAAAATGGCTACACCTTC. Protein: CASSLNRGSENGYTF. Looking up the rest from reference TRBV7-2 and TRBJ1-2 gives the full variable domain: GAGVSQSPSNKVTEKGKDVELRCDPISGHTALYWYRQSLGQGLEFLIYFQGNSAPDKSGLPSDRFSAERTGGSVSTLTIQRTQQEDSAVYLCASSLNRGSENGYTFGSGTRLTVV.

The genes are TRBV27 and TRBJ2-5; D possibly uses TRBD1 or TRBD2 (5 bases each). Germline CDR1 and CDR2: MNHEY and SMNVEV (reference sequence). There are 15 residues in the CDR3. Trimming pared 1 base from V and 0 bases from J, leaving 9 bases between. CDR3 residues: CASSLWGPNQETQYF. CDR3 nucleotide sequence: TGTGCCAGCAGTTTATGGGGACCGAACCAAGAGACCCAGTACTTC.

The CDR3 loop is CASSSLGFGNTIYF. CDR3 nucleotides: TGTGCCAGCAGTTCCCTGGGATTCGGAAACACCATATATTTT. The chain carries TRBV12-3 or TRBV12-4 and TRBJ1-3; D call uncertain. The germline V and J ends were trimmed by 4 bases and 4 bases, with 11 bases remaining between them. The CDR3 runs to 14 residues.

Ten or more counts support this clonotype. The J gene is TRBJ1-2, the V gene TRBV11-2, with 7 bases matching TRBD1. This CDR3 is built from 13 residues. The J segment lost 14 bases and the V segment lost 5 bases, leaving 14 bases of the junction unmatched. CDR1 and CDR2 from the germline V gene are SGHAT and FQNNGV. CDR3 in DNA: TGTGCCAGCAGCCAGCCGGGACAGCCGTCGAGGACCTTC. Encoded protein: CASSQPGQPSRTF.

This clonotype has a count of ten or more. The CDR3 DNA follows: TGCAGTGCTAGAGATCCCATGTCGCTAGCCAAAAACATTCAGTACTTC. It encodes CSARDPMSLAKNIQYF. The chain uses TRBV20-1 and TRBJ2-4; D call uncertain. Looked up from germline, CDR1 is DFQATT and CDR2 is SNEGSKA (reference sequence). The CDR3 extends over 16 amino acids. V lost 0 bases and J lost 0, with 12 bases in between.

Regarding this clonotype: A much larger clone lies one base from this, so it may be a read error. The CDR3 nucleotides are TGTGCCAGGAGCTTGGAGGGGAGCCAGTTCTTC. It translates to CARSLEGSQFF. The chain combines TRBV5-6 with TRBJ2-1; TRBD2 might be the D (6 bases). Germline values: CDR1 SGHDT, CDR2 YYEEEE. CDR3 length equals 11 residues.

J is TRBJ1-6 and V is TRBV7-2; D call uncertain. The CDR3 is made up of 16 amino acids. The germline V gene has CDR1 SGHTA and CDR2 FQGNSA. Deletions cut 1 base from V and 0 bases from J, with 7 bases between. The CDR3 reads CASSLGGGSYNSPLHF. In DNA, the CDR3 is TGTGCCAGCAGCTTAGGCGGAGGCTCCTATAATTCACCCCTCCACTTT.

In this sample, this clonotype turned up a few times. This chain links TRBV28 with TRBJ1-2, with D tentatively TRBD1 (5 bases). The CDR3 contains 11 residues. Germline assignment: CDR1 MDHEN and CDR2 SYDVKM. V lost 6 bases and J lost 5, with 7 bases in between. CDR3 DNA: TGTGCCAGCAGAGGGGAATATGGCTACACCTTC. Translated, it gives CASRGEYGYTF.

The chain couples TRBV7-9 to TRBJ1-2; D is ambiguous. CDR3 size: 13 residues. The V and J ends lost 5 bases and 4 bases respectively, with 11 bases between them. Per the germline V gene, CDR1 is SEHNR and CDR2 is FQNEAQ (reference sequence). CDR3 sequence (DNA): TGTGCCAGCAGCCCCAGTACAAGCTATGGCTACACCTTC. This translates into CASSPSTSYGYTF.

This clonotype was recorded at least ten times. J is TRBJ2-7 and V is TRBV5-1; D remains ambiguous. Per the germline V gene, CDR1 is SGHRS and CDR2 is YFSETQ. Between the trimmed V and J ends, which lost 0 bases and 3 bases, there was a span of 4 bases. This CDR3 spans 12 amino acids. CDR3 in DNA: TGCGCCAGCAGCTTGGGCGACTACGAGCAGTACTTC. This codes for CASSLGDYEQYF.